A single sample gave rise to the 19 T cell receptor beta chains below, sequenced in a study of blood T cell repertoires in COVID-19 (dated by TCRdb to 2018 to 2020). The receptor library was made with the immunoSEQ multiplex PCR assay. TCRdb carries this immuneACCESS record with in-frame sequences only. Its versions omit some clonotypes, under half of them owing to an unresolved V gene in the studies checked, with the rest unexplained. This sample has roughly 180,000 clones in its table, and 82% of those were observed once. 11% of the sample is held by the ten biggest clonotypes. Input material: PBMCs or T cells enriched from blood (not recorded which). The receptors were sampled from a man aged 45-65 years who had recovered from COVID-19.

J is TRBJ2-6 and V is TRBV28, with 7 bases that match TRBD1. The junction had 5 bases not matched to a gene; V was cut back by 3 bases and J by 0 bases. The germline V gene has CDR1 MDHEN and CDR2 SYDVKM. The CDR3 totals 17 residues. CDR3 sequence (DNA): TGTGCCAGCAGTTTGAACAGGGGAGCCTCTGGGGCCAACGTCCTGACTTTC. Protein: CASSLNRGASGANVLTF.

V is TRBV24-1 and J is TRBJ2-1; 9 nucleotides match TRBD2. CDR3 length: 16 residues. V was clipped by 2 bases and J by 9 bases; unmatched bases: 10. Germline-derived CDR1 and CDR2 are KGHDR and SFDVKD. DNA of the CDR3: TGTGCCACCAGTGATTCCTGGGCTAGCGGGGTCTCTGAGCAGTTCTTC. Translated: CATSDSWASGVSEQFF.

The rearrangement uses TRBV3-1 (or the pseudogene TRBV3-2) and TRBJ2-6; D might be TRBD1 (6 bases). Trimming removed 3 bases from V and 2 bases from J, with 8 bases in between. The germline V gene encodes CDR1 LGHDT and CDR2 YNNKEL (reference sequence). The CDR3 extends over 15 amino acids. DNA of the CDR3: TGTGCCAGCAGCCAGAACAGGGCTGGGGCCAACGTCCTGACTTTC. Translating gives CASSQNRAGANVLTF.

The chain has TRBV7-9 and TRBJ2-7; 7 positions match TRBD1. CDR3 length: 17 amino acids. Germline CDR1 is SEHNR and CDR2 is FQNEAQ (reference sequence). Losses at the gene ends were 2 bases for V and 3 bases for J; bases not matched to a gene: 13. CDR3 in amino acids: CASSLPADGTEYYEQYF. CDR3 bases: TGTGCCAGCAGCTTACCAGCGGACGGGACAGAATACTACGAGCAGTACTTC. Combining the CDR3 with reference TRBV7-9 and TRBJ2-7 gives the whole variable domain DTGVSQNPRHKITKRGQNVTFRCDPISEHNRLYWYRQTLGQGPEFLTYFQNEAQLEKSRLLSDRFSAERPKGSFSTLEIQRTEQGDSAMYLCASSLPADGTEYYEQYFGPGTRLTVT.

V gene TRBV12-3 or TRBV12-4 combines with J gene TRBJ1-2; TRBD1 might be the D (5 bases). This CDR3 has 13 residues. Trimming removed 7 bases at V and 6 bases at J, with 15 bases between. The CDR3 DNA reads TGTGCCAGCACCCTCTGGGGGGAGGATGGCTACACCTTC. Its protein product is CASTLWGEDGYTF.

V is TRBV28 and J is TRBJ2-7; no firm D call. Trimming removed 2 bases at V and 2 bases at J, with 4 bases between. The CDR3 contains 12 residues. Germline CDR1 is MDHEN and CDR2 is SYDVKM. CDR3 sequence reads: CASSLTTYEQYF. The CDR3 DNA follows: TGTGCCAGCAGTTTAACTACCTACGAGCAGTACTTC. Together with reference TRBV28 and TRBJ2-7, the CDR3 gives the full variable domain: DVKVTQSSRYLVKRTGEKVFLECVQDMDHENMFWYRQDPGLGLRLIYFSYDVKMKEKGDIPEGYSVSREKKERFSLILESASTNQTSMYLCASSLTTYEQYFGPGTRLTVT.

The J gene is TRBJ1-2, the V gene TRBV11-2; D not resolved. The CDR3 totals 14 residues. Trimming removed 1 base at V and 8 bases at J, with 14 bases between. Germline CDR1 reads SGHAT; CDR2 reads FQNNGV. In DNA, the CDR3 is TGTGCCAGCAGCTTAGGGGTCGGGGAGAGGGGCTACACCTTC. As protein: CASSLGVGERGYTF. Based on the CDR3 plus reference TRBV11-2 and TRBJ1-2, the full variable domain is EAGVAQSPRYKIIEKRQSVAFWCNPISGHATLYWYQQILGQGPKLLIQFQNNGVVDDSQLPKDRFSAERLKGVDSTLKIQPAKLEDSAVYLCASSLGVGERGYTFGSGTRLTVV.

This chain links TRBV7-8 with TRBJ1-1; D is unclear. Trimming shortened V by 5 bases and J by 1 base, and 14 bases separated the two germline ends. The CDR3 length is 15 residues. The germline gives CDR1 SGHVS, CDR2 FQNEAQ. The CDR3 region is CASSEQNSGNTEAFF. The DNA for the CDR3 is TGTGCCAGCAGCGAACAGAACTCTGGGAACACTGAAGCTTTCTTT.

This chain joins TRBV5-1 and TRBJ2-5, with 7 bases fitting TRBD2. The CDR3 has 16 amino acids. J gave up 2 bases and V 0 bases, and 7 bases lay outside the gene matches. Germline-derived CDR1 and CDR2 are SGHRS and YFSETQ. This chain's CDR3 is CASSLEGSSGQETQYF. Written as DNA, the CDR3 is TGCGCCAGCAGCTTGGAGGGGTCTAGCGGTCAAGAGACCCAGTACTTC.

As DNA, the CDR3 is TGTGCCAGCAGTTCTACCCAGGGACAGGGGGGCAATCAGCCCCAGCATTTT. This sequence encodes CASSSTQGQGGNQPQHF. The chain links TRBV28 to TRBJ1-5; 11 nucleotides agree with TRBD1. The ends lost 4 bases at V and 2 bases at J; junction bases unmatched: 7. CDR3 size: 17 residues. Looked up from germline, CDR1 is MDHEN and CDR2 is SYDVKM.

This clone was picked up one time. The chain has TRBV11-2 and TRBJ2-7; D is perhaps TRBD2 (6 bases). The CDR3 consists of 16 residues. CDR1 is SGHAT and CDR2 is FQNNGV in the germline V gene. V shed 5 bases and J shed 0 bases, with 17 bases lying between them. The CDR3 region is CASSRKRADSSYEQYF. The CDR3 DNA is TGTGCCAGCAGCCGAAAGCGGGCAGATAGCTCCTACGAGCAGTACTTC.

The sample holds a few counts of this clone. This sequence joins TRBV7-9 and TRBJ1-2; 11 bases agree with TRBD1. The V segment lost 5 bases and the J segment 6 bases; nucleotides outside the gene matches: 8. There are 15 residues in the CDR3. The V gene's germline CDR1 is SEHNR and CDR2 FQNEAQ (reference sequence). The CDR3 sequence is CASSLRTGGSDGYTF. DNA for the CDR3: TGTGCCAGCAGCCTAAGGACAGGGGGCTCGGATGGCTACACCTTC.

This clone appeared once. The chain carries TRBV28 and TRBJ1-2, with unresolved D. Germline V lookup: CDR1 MDHEN, CDR2 SYDVKM. The CDR3 is 16 amino acids. With 4 bases removed from V and 8 bases from J, the gap between germline ends came to 23 bases. The CDR3 DNA is TGTGCCAGCAGTTGGGCAGGCGGAGGACGGGAAGGGGGCTACACCTTC. It yields the protein CASSWAGGGREGGYTF.

The chain couples TRBV6-1 to TRBJ2-2; TRBD1 aligns across 8 bases. V dropped 4 bases and J dropped 5; count of bases not matched to a gene: 9. Germline CDR1 MNHNS, CDR2 SASEGT. The CDR3 totals 16 residues. The CDR3 coding sequence is TGTGCCAGCAGTGGAAGGACAGGGAGGAGTACCGGGGAGCTGTTTTTT. Its protein product is CASSGRTGRSTGELFF.

The V call is TRBV3-1 (or the pseudogene TRBV3-2), the J call TRBJ2-3, with TRBD2 identical over 8 bases. The CDR3 runs 15 residues. The trim removed 1 base at V and 2 bases at J, leaving 2 bases unmatched. The germline V gene encodes CDR1 LGHDT and CDR2 YNNKEL (reference sequence). For the CDR3, the DNA is TGTGCCAGCAGCCAAGGAGCGGGGGCCACAGATACGCAGTATTTT. It yields the protein CASSQGAGATDTQYF.

The chain recombines TRBV5-8 with TRBJ2-1; TRBD2 aligns across 9 bases. CDR1 is SGHTS, CDR2 YDEGEE, per germline. The CDR3 runs 13 residues. Trimming removed 0 bases from V and 12 bases from J; junction bases left unmatched: 4. The CDR3 here is CASSLELAGRQFF. The CDR3 DNA follows: TGTGCCAGCAGCTTGGAACTAGCGGGTCGGCAGTTCTTC.

The rearrangement links TRBV5-1 to TRBJ2-7, with D tentatively TRBD1 (6 bases). The CDR3 runs to 16 residues. Germline CDR1 is SGHRS and CDR2 is YFSETQ. Trimming stripped 5 bases from V and 2 bases from J, with 20 bases between. This CDR3 reads CASREDGTPFAYEQYF. The CDR3 DNA follows: TGCGCCAGCAGAGAAGACGGGACACCCTTTGCCTACGAGCAGTACTTC.

This chain uses TRBV3-1 (or the pseudogene TRBV3-2) with TRBJ2-7, with 7 bases matching TRBD1. Trimming removed 0 bases from V and 1 base from J; junction bases left unmatched: 0. The CDR3 runs 14 residues. From germline, CDR1 is LGHDT and CDR2 YNNKEL (reference sequence). CDR3 sequence: CASSQEGQSYEQYF. For the CDR3, the DNA is TGTGCCAGCAGCCAAGAGGGACAGTCCTACGAGCAGTACTTC.

This clone was counted a few times. The chain has TRBV19 and TRBJ2-3, with 13 bases lining up with TRBD2. The CDR3 totals 18 residues. CDR1 LNHDA and CDR2 SQIVND come from the germline V gene (reference sequence). J gave up 2 bases and V 2 bases, and 7 bases lay outside the gene matches. This chain's CDR3 is CASSITPGLAGPTDTQYF. CDR3 nucleotides: TGTGCCAGTAGTATAACCCCGGGACTAGCGGGGCCCACAGATACGCAGTATTTT.